A single sample is the source of the 10 T cell receptor beta chains below, sequenced in a study of T cell responses to AZD1222 COVID-19 vaccine. This table comes from immunoSEQ multiplex PCR, and its TCRdb copy is limited to in-frame clones, with some not included. The sample lists about 67,000 clones, roughly four fifths occurring once. The source material was peripheral blood, sampled 28 days after the second AZD1222 dose. These receptor sequences come from an adult who received the AZD1222 COVID-19 vaccine.

This rearrangement joins TRBV5-1 to TRBJ2-5, with D tentatively TRBD2 (6 bases). With 0 bases removed from V and 4 bases from J, the gap between germline ends came to 7 bases. Germline V CDR1 and CDR2: SGHRS, YFSETQ. The CDR3 is 13 amino acids. CDR3 amino acids: CASSLEGLETQYF. CDR3 bases: TGCGCCAGCAGCTTGGAGGGACTAGAGACCCAGTACTTC.

CDR3 coding DNA: TGTGCCAGTAGTTCCCGGGACAGGGGCTACGAGCAGTACTTC. Its translation: CASSSRDRGYEQYF. This chain joins TRBV19 and TRBJ2-7; TRBD1 matches 10 bases. CDR3 size: 14 residues. The V segment lost 5 bases and the J segment 3 bases; nucleotides outside the gene matches: 4. CDR1 and CDR2 from the germline V gene are LNHDA and SQIVND (reference sequence).

The chain recombines TRBV12-5 with TRBJ1-1, with a possible D match to TRBD1 (5 bases). Germline lookup yields CDR1 LGHNT and CDR2 FRNRAP. CDR3 length equals 13 residues. The V and J ends lost 8 bases and 10 bases respectively, with 20 bases between them. CDR3 bases: TGTGCTAGTCGTCAGGGACGCATCCTTAGAGCTTTCTTT. Protein: CASRQGRILRAFF.

The rearrangement joins TRBV19 to TRBJ1-1; no firm D call. Trimming removed 3 bases at V and 5 bases at J, with 19 bases between. The CDR3 sequence is 16 residues long. Germline CDR1 reads LNHDA; CDR2 reads SQIVND (reference sequence). In DNA, the CDR3 is TGTGCCAGTAGTATCCAGGTGGCGGGGATTCAAACTGAAGCTTTCTTT. The encoded protein is CASSIQVAGIQTEAFF.

The rearrangement uses TRBV7-2 and TRBJ1-1, with a possible D match to TRBD1 (5 bases). V was trimmed by 6 bases and J by 1 base, leaving 12 bases between them. Germline V gives CDR1 SGHTA, CDR2 FQGNSA. CDR3 length equals 14 residues. CDR3 amino acids: CASRLTTENTEAFF. The CDR3 coding sequence is TGTGCCAGCAGACTTACGACAGAGAACACTGAAGCTTTCTTT. Complete variable domain (other parts from reference TRBV7-2 and TRBJ1-1): GAGVSQSPSNKVTEKGKDVELRCDPISGHTALYWYRQSLGQGLEFLIYFQGNSAPDKSGLPSDRFSAERTGGSVSTLTIQRTQQEDSAVYLCASRLTTENTEAFFGQGTRLTVV.

The rearrangement uses TRBV5-1 and TRBJ2-7; D unresolved. The CDR3 totals 15 residues. Per germline, CDR1 SGHRS and CDR2 YFSETQ. Trimming cost V 4 bases and J 0 bases, with 14 bases left between them. CDR3 bases: TGCGCCAGCAGCGGAAAGGACGGAACCTCCTACGAGCAGTACTTC. Amino acids: CASSGKDGTSYEQYF.

The chain recombines TRBV27 with TRBJ2-2; the D gene could be TRBD1 or TRBD2 (5 bases each). The V gene lost 2 bases and the J gene lost 3 bases, with 10 bases spanning the gap. This CDR3 is 15 amino acids long. In germline, CDR1 is MNHEY, CDR2 SMNVEV (reference sequence). The DNA of the CDR3 is TGTGCCAGCAGTTTAAGAGGGGCCCACACCGGGGAGCTGTTTTTT. Residues: CASSLRGAHTGELFF.

The chain combines TRBV12-3 or TRBV12-4 with TRBJ1-2; D gene ambiguous. The CDR3 is made up of 13 amino acids. Deletions cut 6 bases from V and 4 bases from J, with 12 bases between. The CDR3 DNA sequence: TGTGCCAGCAGACCCTGGGAGGGCTATGGCTACACCTTC. This encodes CASRPWEGYGYTF.

This clone was counted a few times. The chain links TRBV5-1 to TRBJ2-3; 16 positions match TRBD2. J was trimmed by 6 bases and V by 4 bases; bases with no gene match: 8. CDR3 size: 17 residues. In germline, CDR1 is SGHRS, CDR2 YFSETQ. The CDR3 here is CASSPLGTSGGADTQYF. CDR3 nucleotides: TGCGCCAGCAGCCCCCTTGGGACTAGCGGGGGGGCGGATACGCAGTATTTT. The full variable domain, completed using reference TRBV5-1 and TRBJ2-3, is KAGVTQTPRYLIKTRGQQVTLSCSPISGHRSVSWYQQTPGQGLQFLFEYFSETQRNKGNFPGRFSGRQFSNSRSEMNVSTLELGDSALYLCASSPLGTSGGADTQYFGPGTRLTVL.

This clone was found once. This chain links TRBV20-1 with TRBJ1-3; D ambiguous. V lost 6 bases and J lost 3, with 6 bases in between. The CDR3 is 11 amino acids. Germline assignment: CDR1 DFQATT and CDR2 SNEGSKA (reference sequence). CDR3 DNA sequence: TGCAGTGCAGGGTTTGGAAACACCATATATTTT. Translating it yields CSAGFGNTIYF.